Each of the 2 T cell receptor beta chains below was sequenced from the same sample in a study of T cell repertoires in cytomegalovirus infection. TCRdb fed the reads into MiXCR, producing one record per CDR3 protein. The repertoire includes tens of thousands of distinct CDR3 sequences, around 18% of them detected once, and under 75% sits in the top ten. These receptors are not linked to any known antigen. The sequencing here drew on CD8+ T cells from cultured PBMCs, taken from culture after CMV antigen stimulation. Receptors were obtained from a human donor in good health (CMV status not recorded). Some clones in this sample may be carry-over from other donors' samples.

This clonotype was seen a few times. The chain has TRBV7-9 and TRBJ1-1; a possible D gene is TRBD1 (5 bases). Germline V CDR1 and CDR2: SEHNR, FQNEAQ (reference sequence). The length of the CDR3 is 15 residues. Deletions cut 4 bases from V and 6 bases from J, with 18 bases between. The CDR3 region is CASSSIGVNGAEAFF. The CDR3, as DNA: TGTGCCAGCAGCTCGATAGGGGTGAATGGCGCTGAAGCTTTCTTT.

This clonotype occurred many times. The J gene is TRBJ2-3, the V gene TRBV7-8; 11 positions match TRBD2. Looked up from germline, CDR1 is SGHVS and CDR2 is FQNEAQ. The CDR3 is 15 amino acids. The junction had 2 bases not matched to a gene; V was cut back by 5 bases and J by 1 base. This chain's CDR3 is CASSQLAGGTDTQYF. The DNA for the CDR3 is TGTGCCAGCAGCCAACTAGCGGGAGGCACAGATACGCAGTATTTT.